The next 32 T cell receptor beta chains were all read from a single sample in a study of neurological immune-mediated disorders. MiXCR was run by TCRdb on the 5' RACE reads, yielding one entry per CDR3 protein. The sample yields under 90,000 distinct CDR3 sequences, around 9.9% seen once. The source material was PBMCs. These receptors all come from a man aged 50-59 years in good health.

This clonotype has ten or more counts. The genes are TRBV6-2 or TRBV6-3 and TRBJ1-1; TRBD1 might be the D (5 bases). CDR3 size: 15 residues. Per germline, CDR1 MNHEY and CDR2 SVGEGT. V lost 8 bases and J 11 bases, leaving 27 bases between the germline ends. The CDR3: CASGTGPLVPEGAFF. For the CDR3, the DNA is TGTGCCAGCGGCACGGGCCCCCTGGTTCCAGAGGGGGCTTTCTTT.

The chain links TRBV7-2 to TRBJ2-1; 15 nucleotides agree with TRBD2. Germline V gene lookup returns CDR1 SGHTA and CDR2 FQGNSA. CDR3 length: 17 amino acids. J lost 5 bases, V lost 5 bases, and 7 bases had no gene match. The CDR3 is CASSPTGTSGGHNEQFF. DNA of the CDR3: TGTGCCAGCAGCCCTACAGGGACTAGCGGGGGGCACAATGAGCAGTTCTTC.

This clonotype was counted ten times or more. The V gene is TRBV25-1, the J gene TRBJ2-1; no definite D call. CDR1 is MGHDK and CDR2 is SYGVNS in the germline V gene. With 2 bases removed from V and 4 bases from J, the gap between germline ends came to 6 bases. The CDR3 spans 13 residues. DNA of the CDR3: TGTGCCAGCAGTGAAATCAGTTACAATGAGCAGTTCTTC. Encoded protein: CASSEISYNEQFF.

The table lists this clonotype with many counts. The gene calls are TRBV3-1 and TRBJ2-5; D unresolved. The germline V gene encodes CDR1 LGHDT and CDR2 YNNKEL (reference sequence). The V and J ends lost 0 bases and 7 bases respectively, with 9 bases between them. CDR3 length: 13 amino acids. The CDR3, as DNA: TGTGCCAGCAGCCAAGATAATGGCGGGACCCAGTACTTC. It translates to CASSQDNGGTQYF.

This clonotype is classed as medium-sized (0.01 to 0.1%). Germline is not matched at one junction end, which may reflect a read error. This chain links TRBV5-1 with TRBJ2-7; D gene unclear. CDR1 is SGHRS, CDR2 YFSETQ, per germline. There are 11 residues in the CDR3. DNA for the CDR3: TGTGCCAGCAGCTTGGGGTACGAGCAGTACTTC. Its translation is CASSLGYEQYF.

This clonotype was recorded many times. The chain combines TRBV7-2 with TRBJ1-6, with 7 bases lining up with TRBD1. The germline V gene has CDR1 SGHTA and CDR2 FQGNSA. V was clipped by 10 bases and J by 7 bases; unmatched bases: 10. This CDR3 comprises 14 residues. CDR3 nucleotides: TGTGCCACCTGCCGGGACAGTCAAAATTCACCCCTCCACTTT. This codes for CATCRDSQNSPLHF.

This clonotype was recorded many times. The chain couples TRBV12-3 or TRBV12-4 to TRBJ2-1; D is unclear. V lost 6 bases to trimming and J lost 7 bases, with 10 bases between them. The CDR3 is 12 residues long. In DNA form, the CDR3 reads TGTGCCAGCAGATACGGATCAAATGAGCAGTTCTTC. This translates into CASRYGSNEQFF.

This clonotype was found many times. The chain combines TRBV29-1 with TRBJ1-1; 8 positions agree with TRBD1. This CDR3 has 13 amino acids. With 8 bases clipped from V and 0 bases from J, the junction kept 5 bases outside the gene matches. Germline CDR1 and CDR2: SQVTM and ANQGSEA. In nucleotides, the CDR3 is TGCAGCACTGGGACAGGACTGAACACTGAAGCTTTCTTT. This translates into CSTGTGLNTEAFF.

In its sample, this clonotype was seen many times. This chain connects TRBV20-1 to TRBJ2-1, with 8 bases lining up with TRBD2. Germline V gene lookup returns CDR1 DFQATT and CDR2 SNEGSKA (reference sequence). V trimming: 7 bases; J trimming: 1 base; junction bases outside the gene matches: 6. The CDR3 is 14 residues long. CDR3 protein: CSGQREMSYNEQFF. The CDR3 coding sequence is TGCAGTGGGCAGCGGGAGATGTCCTACAATGAGCAGTTCTTC.

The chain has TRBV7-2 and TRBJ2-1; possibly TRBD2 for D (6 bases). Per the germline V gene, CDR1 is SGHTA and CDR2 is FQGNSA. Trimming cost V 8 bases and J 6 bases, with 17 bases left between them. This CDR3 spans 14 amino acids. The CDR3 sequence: CASGRAGKINEQFF. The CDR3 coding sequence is TGTGCCAGCGGAAGGGCGGGAAAGATCAATGAGCAGTTCTTC.

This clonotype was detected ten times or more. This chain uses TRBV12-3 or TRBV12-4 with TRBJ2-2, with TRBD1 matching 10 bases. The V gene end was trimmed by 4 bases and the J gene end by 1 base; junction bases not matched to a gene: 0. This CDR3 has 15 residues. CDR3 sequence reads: CASSWTGGNTGELFF. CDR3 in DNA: TGTGCCAGCAGTTGGACAGGGGGGAACACCGGGGAGCTGTTTTTT.

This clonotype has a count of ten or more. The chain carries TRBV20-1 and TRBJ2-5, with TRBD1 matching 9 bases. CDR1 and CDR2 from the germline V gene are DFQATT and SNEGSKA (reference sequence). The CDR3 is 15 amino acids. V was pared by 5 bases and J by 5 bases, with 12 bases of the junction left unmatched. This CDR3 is CSADSGTGTRETQYF. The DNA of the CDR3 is TGCAGTGCTGACTCCGGGACAGGGACCCGGGAGACCCAGTACTTC.

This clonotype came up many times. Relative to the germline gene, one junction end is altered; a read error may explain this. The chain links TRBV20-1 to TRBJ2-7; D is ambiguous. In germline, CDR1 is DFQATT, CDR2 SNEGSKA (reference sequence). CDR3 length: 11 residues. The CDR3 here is CSPLRSCEQYF. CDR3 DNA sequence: TGCAGTCCTCTCAGGTCCTGCGAGCAGTACTTC.

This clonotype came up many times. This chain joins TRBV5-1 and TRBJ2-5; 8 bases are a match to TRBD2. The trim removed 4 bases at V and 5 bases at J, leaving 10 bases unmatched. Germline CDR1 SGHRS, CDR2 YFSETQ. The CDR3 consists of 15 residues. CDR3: CASSTFSGAFETQYF. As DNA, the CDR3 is TGCGCCAGCAGCACCTTTAGCGGGGCCTTTGAGACCCAGTACTTC.

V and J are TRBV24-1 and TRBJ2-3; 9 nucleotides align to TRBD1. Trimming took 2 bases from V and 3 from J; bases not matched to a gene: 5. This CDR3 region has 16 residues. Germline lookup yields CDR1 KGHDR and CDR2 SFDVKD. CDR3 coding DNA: TGTGCCACCAGTGATTCCAGACAGGGGGAAACAGATACGCAGTATTTT. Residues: CATSDSRQGETDTQYF.

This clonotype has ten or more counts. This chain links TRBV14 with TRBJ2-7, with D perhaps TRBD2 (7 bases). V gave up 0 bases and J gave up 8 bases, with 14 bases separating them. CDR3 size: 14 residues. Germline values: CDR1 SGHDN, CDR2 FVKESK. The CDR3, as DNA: TGTGCCAGCAGCCAAGAAGGGGGGGTTTATAAGCAGTACTTC. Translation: CASSQEGGVYKQYF. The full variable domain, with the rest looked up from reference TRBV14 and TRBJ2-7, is EAGVTQFPSHSVIEKGQTVTLRCDPISGHDNLYWYRRVMGKEIKFLLHFVKESKQDESGMPNNRFLAERTGGTYSTLKVQPAELEDSGVYFCASSQEGGVYKQYFGPGTRLTVT.

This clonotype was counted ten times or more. CDR3 coding DNA: TGTGCCATCAGGGAGGGTAGGGACACCGGGGAGCTGTTTTTT. Residues: CAIREGRDTGELFF. The rearrangement joins TRBV10-3 to TRBJ2-2; possible D gene TRBD2, 6 bases. Trimming took 6 bases from V and 3 from J, leaving 11 bases between them. Germline CDR1 ENHRY, CDR2 SYGVKD. The CDR3 is 14 amino acids.

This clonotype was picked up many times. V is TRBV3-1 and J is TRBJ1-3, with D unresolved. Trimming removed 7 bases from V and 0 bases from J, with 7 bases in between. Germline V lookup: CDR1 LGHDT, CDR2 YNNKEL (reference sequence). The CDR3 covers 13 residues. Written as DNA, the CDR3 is TGTGCCAGCATTCCGGACTCTGGAAACACCATATATTTT. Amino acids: CASIPDSGNTIYF.

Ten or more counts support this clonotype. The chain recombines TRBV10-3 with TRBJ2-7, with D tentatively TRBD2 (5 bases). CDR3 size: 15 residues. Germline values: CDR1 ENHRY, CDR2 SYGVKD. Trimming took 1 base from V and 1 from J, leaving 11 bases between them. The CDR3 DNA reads TGTGCCATCAGTGAGTTGGTGACGGGGTCCTACGAGCAGTACTTC. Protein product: CAISELVTGSYEQYF.

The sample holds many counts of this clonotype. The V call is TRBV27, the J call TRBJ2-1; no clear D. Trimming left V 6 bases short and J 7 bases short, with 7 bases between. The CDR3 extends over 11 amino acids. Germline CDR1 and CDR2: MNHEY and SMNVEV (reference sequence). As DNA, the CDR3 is TGTGCCAGCAGGAACGGGAATGAGCAGTTCTTC. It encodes CASRNGNEQFF.

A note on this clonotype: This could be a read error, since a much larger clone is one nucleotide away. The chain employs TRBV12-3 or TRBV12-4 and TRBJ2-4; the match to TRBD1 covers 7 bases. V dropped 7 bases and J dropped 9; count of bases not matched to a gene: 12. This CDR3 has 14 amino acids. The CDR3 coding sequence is TGTGCCAGCACCTTAACGGGACAGAGGAGCATTCAGTACTTC. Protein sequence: CASTLTGQRSIQYF.

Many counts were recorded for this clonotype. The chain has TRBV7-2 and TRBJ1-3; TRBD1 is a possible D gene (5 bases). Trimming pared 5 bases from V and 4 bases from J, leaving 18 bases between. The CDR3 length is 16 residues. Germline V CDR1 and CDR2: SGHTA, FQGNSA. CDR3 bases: TGTGCCAGCAGCCTAGATGTGGCAGGGAAAGGAAACACCATATATTTT. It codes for CASSLDVAGKGNTIYF.

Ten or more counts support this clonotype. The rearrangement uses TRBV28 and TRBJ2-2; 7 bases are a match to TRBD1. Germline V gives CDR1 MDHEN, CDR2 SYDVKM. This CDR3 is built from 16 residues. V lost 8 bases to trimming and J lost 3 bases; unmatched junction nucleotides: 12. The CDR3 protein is CASWKLRGQDTGELFF. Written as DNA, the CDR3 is TGTGCCAGCTGGAAACTAAGGGGGCAGGACACCGGGGAGCTGTTTTTT.

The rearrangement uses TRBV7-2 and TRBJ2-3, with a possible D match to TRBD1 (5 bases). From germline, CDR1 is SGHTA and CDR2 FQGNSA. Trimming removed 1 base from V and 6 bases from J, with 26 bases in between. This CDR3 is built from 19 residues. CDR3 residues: CASSLGFAVGQGKGDTQYF. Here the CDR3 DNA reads TGTGCCAGCAGCTTAGGTTTCGCGGTTGGCCAGGGTAAGGGGGATACGCAGTATTTT.

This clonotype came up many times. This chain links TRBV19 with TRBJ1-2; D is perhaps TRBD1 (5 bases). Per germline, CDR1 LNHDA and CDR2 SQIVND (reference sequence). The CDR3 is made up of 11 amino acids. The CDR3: CGTGTHYGYTF. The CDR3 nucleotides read TGTGGCACCGGGACCCACTATGGCTACACCTTC.

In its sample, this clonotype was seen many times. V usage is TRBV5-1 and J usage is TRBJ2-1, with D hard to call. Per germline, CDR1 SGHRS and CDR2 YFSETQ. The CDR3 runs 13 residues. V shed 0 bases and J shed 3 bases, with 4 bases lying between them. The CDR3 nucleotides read TGCGCCAGCAGCTTGGCAGACTACAATGAGCAGTTCTTC. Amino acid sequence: CASSLADYNEQFF.

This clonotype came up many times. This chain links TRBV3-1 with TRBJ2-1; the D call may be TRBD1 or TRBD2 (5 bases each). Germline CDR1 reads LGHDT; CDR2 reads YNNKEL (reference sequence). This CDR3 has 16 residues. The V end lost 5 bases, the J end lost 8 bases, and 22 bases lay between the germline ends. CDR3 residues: CASSFRGVEVFHEQFF. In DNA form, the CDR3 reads TGTGCCAGCAGCTTCCGAGGGGTTGAGGTCTTCCATGAGCAGTTCTTC.

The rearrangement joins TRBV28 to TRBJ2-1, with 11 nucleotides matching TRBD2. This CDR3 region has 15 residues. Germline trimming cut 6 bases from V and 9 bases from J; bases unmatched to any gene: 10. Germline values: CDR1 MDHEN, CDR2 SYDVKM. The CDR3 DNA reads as TGTGCCAGCAGACTCACGGGACTAGCGGCTGGTGAGCAGTTCTTC. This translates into CASRLTGLAAGEQFF.

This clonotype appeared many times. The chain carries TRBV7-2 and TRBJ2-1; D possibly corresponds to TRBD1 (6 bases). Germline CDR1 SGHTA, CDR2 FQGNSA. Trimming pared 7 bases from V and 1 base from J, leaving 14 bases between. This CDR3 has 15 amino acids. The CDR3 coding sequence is TGTGCCAGCAAGCCCCCGCAGGGGTCCTACAATGAGCAGTTCTTC. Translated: CASKPPQGSYNEQFF.

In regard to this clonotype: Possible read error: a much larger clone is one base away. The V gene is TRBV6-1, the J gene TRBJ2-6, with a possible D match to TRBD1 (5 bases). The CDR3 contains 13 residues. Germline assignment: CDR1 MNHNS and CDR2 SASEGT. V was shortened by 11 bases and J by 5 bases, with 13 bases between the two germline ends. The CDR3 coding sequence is TGTGCCGTGACAGTTTCTAGGGCCAACGTCCTGACTTTC. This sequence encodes CAVTVSRANVLTF.

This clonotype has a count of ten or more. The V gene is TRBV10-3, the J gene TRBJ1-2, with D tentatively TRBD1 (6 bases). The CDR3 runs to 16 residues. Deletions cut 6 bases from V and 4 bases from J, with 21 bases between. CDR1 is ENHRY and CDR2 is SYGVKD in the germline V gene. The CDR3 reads CAISREGRGPGYGYTF. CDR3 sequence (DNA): TGTGCCATCAGCCGCGAAGGGCGGGGGCCCGGCTATGGCTACACCTTC.

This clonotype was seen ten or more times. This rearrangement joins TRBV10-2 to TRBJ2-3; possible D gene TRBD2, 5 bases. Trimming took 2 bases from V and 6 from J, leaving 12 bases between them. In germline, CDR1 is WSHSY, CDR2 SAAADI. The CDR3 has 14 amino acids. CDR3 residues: CASSEISRRDTQYF. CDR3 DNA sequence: TGCGCCAGCAGTGAGATTAGCAGGAGGGATACGCAGTATTTT.